The 13 T cell receptor beta chains below come from one sample, sequenced in a study of CD8 T cells in Susac syndrome. Reverse transcription of roughly 0.5 to 1 ug RNA was performed with random hexamers. TCRdb re-called the immunoSEQ multiplex PCR reads through MiXCR, storing one row per CDR3 protein. The sample has approximately 71,000 distinct CDR3 sequences, approximately 96% seen once. Sequencing used CD4+ T cells from PBMCs. These receptors were collected from a human donor with multiple sclerosis.

The rearrangement uses TRBV12-3 or TRBV12-4 and TRBJ2-5; D is undetermined. CDR3 length equals 13 residues. The V and J ends lost 3 bases and 0 bases respectively, with 5 bases between them. The CDR3 DNA reads as TGTGCCAGCAGTTTGAACGACCAAGAGACCCAGTACTTC. Residues: CASSLNDQETQYF.

The chain uses TRBV3-1 and TRBJ1-2; no definite D call. This CDR3 is built from 11 residues. CDR1 LGHDT and CDR2 YNNKEL come from the germline V gene (reference sequence). With 4 bases removed from V and 8 bases from J, the gap between germline ends came to 8 bases. CDR3 sequence reads: CASSLGTGYTF. CDR3 DNA: TGTGCCAGCAGCCTGGGTACGGGCTACACCTTC.

This clonotype came up once. The gene calls are TRBV5-1 and TRBJ2-2, with D uncertain. This CDR3 has 13 residues. CDR1 and CDR2 (germline): SGHRS, YFSETQ. V lost 0 bases to trimming and J lost 7 bases, with 7 bases between them. The CDR3 DNA reads TGCGCCAGCAGCTTGGAAGTGTACGGGGAGCTGTTTTTT. This translates into CASSLEVYGELFF.

The gene calls are TRBV13 and TRBJ2-1; D might be TRBD2 (5 bases). CDR3 length equals 15 residues. Germline V lookup: CDR1 PRHDT, CDR2 FYEKMQ (reference sequence). With 2 bases removed from V and 6 bases from J, the gap between germline ends came to 14 bases. CDR3 protein: CASSLFWASRNEQFF. The CDR3 bases are TGTGCCAGCAGCTTATTTTGGGCTAGCCGCAATGAGCAGTTCTTC.

This clonotype was counted once. The chain couples TRBV11-2 to TRBJ2-2; D ambiguous. There are 13 residues in the CDR3. V lost 5 bases and J 5 bases, leaving 9 bases between the germline ends. Per the germline V gene, CDR1 is SGHAT and CDR2 is FQNNGV. DNA of the CDR3: TGTGCCAGCAGCCAACAAGGAACCGGGGAGCTGTTTTTT. Its protein is CASSQQGTGELFF.

The chain is built from TRBV29-1 and TRBJ1-1; 10 bases agree with TRBD1. V dropped 6 bases and J dropped 1; count of bases not matched to a gene: 8. The CDR3 is 15 amino acids. The germline CDR1 and CDR2 sequences are SQVTM and ANQGSEA. The CDR3 reads CSVHGQGGRNTEAFF. In DNA form, the CDR3 reads TGCAGCGTCCATGGACAGGGGGGTCGGAACACTGAAGCTTTCTTT.

This clonotype was picked up one time. The chain recombines TRBV5-1 with TRBJ1-1, with D uncertain. Deletions cut 0 bases from V and 4 bases from J, with 7 bases between. The CDR3 extends over 13 amino acids. Germline V gene data show CDR1 as SGHRS and CDR2 as YFSETQ. Here the CDR3 reads CASSLGAATEAFF. The CDR3 DNA reads TGCGCCAGCAGCTTGGGGGCGGCCACTGAAGCTTTCTTT.

The chain links TRBV15 to TRBJ2-1, with D maybe TRBD2 (6 bases). The CDR3 loop spans 13 amino acids. V dropped 4 bases and J dropped 9 bases, with 13 bases sitting between them. The germline gives CDR1 LNHNV, CDR2 YYDKDF (reference sequence). The DNA of the CDR3 is TGTGCCACCAGCACGGAACCCGGGGGTGAGCAGTTCTTC. This translates into CATSTEPGGEQFF.

This chain joins TRBV20-1 and TRBJ1-6; D is unclear. Germline V lookup: CDR1 DFQATT, CDR2 SNEGSKA (reference sequence). Trimming pared 4 bases from V and 5 bases from J, leaving 15 bases between. This CDR3 has 15 residues. CDR3 sequence: CSANLLNIDNSPLHF. In nucleotides, the CDR3 is TGCAGTGCTAATCTCTTGAACATCGATAATTCACCCCTCCACTTT.

The CDR3 DNA reads as TGTGCCAGCAGCGCCAACTTGATTGTAGGAGTCTCAGATACGCAGTATTTT. It yields the protein CASSANLIVGVSDTQYF. V and J are TRBV7-6 and TRBJ2-3; D is ambiguous. Germline values: CDR1 SGHVS, CDR2 FNYEAQ. Trimming shortened V by 5 bases and J by 4 bases, and 22 bases separated the two germline ends. The CDR3 consists of 17 residues.

The chain has TRBV9 and TRBJ1-1; a weak D match, TRBD1 (5 bases). This CDR3 comprises 13 residues. Trimming took off 2 bases at V and 4 bases at J, with 9 bases between the two ends. CDR1 and CDR2 from the germline V gene are SGDLS and YYNGEE. The CDR3 region is CASSVRVGTEAFF. The DNA of the CDR3 is TGTGCCAGCAGCGTCAGGGTTGGCACTGAAGCTTTCTTT.

This chain joins TRBV5-1 and TRBJ1-6; a weak D match, TRBD1 (6 bases). V was trimmed by 3 bases and J by 0 bases, leaving 10 bases between them. Looked up from germline, CDR1 is SGHRS and CDR2 is YFSETQ. This CDR3 has 16 residues. CDR3 coding DNA: TGCGCCAGCAGCTATCAGGGGAACTCCTATAATTCACCCCTCCACTTT. Translated, it gives CASSYQGNSYNSPLHF.

The chain is built from TRBV2 and TRBJ1-5; possibly TRBD1 for D (6 bases). CDR3 length equals 13 residues. The ends were cut back, 8 bases at V and 0 bases at J, with 8 bases in the middle. Germline CDR1 and CDR2: SNHLY and FYNNEI. CDR3 sequence (DNA): TGTGCCAGCCGGGACAATAGCAATCAGCCCCAGCATTTT. It codes for CASRDNSNQPQHF.